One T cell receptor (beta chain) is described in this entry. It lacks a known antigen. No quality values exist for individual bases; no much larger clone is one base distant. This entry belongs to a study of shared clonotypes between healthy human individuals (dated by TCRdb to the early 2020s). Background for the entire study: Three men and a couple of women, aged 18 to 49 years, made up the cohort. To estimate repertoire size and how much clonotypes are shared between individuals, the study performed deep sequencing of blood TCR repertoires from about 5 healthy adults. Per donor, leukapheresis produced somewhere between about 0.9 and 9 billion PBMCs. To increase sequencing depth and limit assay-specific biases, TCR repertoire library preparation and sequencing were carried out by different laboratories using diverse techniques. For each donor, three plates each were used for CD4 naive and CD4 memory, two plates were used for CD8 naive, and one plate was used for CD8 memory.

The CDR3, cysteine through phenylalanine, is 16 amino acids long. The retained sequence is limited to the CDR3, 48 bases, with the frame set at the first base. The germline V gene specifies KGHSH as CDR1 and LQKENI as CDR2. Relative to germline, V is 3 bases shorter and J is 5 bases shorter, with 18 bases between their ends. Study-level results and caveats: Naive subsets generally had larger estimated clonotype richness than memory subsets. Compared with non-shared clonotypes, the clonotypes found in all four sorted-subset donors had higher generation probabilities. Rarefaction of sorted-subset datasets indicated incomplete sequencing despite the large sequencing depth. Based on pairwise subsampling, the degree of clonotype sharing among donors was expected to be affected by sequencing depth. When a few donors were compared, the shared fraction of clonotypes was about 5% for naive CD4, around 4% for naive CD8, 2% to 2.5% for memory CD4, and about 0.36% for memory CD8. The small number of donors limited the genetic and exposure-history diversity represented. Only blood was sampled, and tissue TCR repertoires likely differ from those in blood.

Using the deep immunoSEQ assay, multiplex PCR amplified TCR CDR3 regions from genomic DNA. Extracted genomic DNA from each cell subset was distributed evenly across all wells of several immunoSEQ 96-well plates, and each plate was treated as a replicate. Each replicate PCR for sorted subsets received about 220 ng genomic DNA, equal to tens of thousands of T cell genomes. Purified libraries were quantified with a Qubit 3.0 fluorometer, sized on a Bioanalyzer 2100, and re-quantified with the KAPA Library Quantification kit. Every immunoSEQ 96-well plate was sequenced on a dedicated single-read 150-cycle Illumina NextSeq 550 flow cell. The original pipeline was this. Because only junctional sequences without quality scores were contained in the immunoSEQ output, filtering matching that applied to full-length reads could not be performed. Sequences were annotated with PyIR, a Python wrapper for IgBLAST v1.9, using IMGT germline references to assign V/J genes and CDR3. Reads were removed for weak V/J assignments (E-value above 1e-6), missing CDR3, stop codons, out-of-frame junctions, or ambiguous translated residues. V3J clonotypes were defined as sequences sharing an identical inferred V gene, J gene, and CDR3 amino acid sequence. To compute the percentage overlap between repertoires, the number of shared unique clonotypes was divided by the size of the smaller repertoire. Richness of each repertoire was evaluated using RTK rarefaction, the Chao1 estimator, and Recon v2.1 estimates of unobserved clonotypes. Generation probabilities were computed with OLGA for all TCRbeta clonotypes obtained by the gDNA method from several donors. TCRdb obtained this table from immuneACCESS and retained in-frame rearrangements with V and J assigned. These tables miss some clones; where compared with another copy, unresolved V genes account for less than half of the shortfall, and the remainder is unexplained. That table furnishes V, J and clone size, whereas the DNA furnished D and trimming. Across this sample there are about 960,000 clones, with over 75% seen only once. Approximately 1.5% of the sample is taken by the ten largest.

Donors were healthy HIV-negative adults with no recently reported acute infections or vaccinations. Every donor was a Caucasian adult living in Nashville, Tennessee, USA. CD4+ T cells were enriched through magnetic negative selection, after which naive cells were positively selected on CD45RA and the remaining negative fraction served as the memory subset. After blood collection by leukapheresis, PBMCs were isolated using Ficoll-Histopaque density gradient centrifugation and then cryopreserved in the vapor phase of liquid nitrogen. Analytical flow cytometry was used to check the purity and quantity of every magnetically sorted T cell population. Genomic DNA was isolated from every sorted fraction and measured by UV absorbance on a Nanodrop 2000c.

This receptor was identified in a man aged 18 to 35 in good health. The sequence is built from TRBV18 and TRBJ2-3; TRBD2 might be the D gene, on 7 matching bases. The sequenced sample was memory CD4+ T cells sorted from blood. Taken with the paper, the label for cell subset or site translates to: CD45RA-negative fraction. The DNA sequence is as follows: TGTGCCAGCTCACCGGTAGGGGGGGCCGGAGGAGATACGCAGTATTTT. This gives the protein CASSPVGGAGGDTQYF.